This T cell receptor beta chain was found in a study of blood T cell repertoires in COVID-19. For the study at large: Acute and convalescent COVID-19 samples came from the United States, Italy and Spain. Nucleic acid was either cDNA or gDNA, and it came from T cells, B-cell-depleted T cells, or PBMCs.

Original data processing: Amplification of reference gene primers was used by the study to estimate nucleated cell counts. The protocol was immunoSEQ multiplex PCR, while the TCRdb copy is restricted to in-frame clones and leaves out a portion. D and trimming were read from the DNA, whereas the V and J calls and clone size are those reported in that table. Of 50,000 to 80,000 clones in the sample, roughly 84% were seen once. Comments on this clone: At one end the junction does not follow the germline gene, possibly because of a read error.

This CDR3 is 15 amino acids long. Germline assignment: CDR1 SGHRS and CDR2 YFSETQ. This chain links TRBV5-1 with TRBJ2-5; D possibly corresponds to TRBD2 (7 bases). The sequence was obtained from a man aged 45 to 65 with active COVID-19. The sequencing input was peripheral blood. The chain's CDR3 is CARSLWGGPFETQYF. The CDR3 coding sequence is TGCGCCCGCAGCTTGTGGGGGGGGCCCTTCGAGACCCAGTACTTC. The whole variable domain, remainder taken from reference TRBV5-1 and TRBJ2-5, is KAGVTQTPRYLIKTRGQQVTLSCSPISGHRSVSWYQQTPGQGLQFLFEYFSETQRNKGNFPGRFSGRQFSNSRSEMNVSTLELGDSALYLCARSLWGGPFETQYFGPGTRLLVL.